The clone carrying this T cell receptor beta chain was seen only once. Antigen unknown. Germline values: CDR1 GTSNPN, CDR2 SVGIG (reference sequence). V was pared by 0 bases and J by 8 bases, with 13 bases between. There are 13 residues in the CDR3. The data belong to a study of cytomegalovirus exposure and HLA in healthy donors. The PCR was carried out with 60 Vbeta primers and 13 Jbeta primers. The data were produced by immunoSEQ multiplex PCR, yet TCRdb's version contains in-frame clones alone and is incomplete. Of some 100,000 clones in the sample, 75% to 85% were seen once. Study-wide findings and caveats: Researchers reported in a later analysis that a missense DCLRE1C variant was tied to TCR beta V- and J-gene trimming. As a later analysis revealed, the rate of TCR association differed by HLA locus, with DRB1 most and HLA-C fewest. The study reported that TCR beta sequences accurately predicted HLA-A and HLA-B alleles in most subjects. Earlier analysis found most TCR beta V segments productive about 90% or about 30% of the time.

The V and J genes are TRBV30 and TRBJ2-5; no clear D. Sequences were obtained from PBMCs. This clonotype was sampled from a woman aged 45-59 years in good health and CMV-seropositive. CDR3 amino acids: CAWSVSPLVTQYF. CDR3 DNA: TGTGCCTGGAGTGTTAGCCCGTTAGTCACCCAGTACTTC.